This TCR beta chain was documented in a study of human T cells and chemical hapten exposure (dated by TCRdb to the early 2020s). Broadly, across the study: For sensitization, 2% DPC in acetone was applied to a 2 cm by 2 cm area of upper inner arm skin. Patients additionally received weekly therapeutic DPC doses to the scalp throughout the roughly 23-week study period. Patch testing was performed on the upper back with Finn chambers containing 0.01% DPC, and the patch tests were scored after 6 days according to International Contact Dermatitis Research Group standards. Most of the patients in the cohort were female, and the cohort covered alopecia areata with under or over 50% scalp involvement, alopecia totalis and alopecia universalis. Libraries were combined into a pool for sequencing, and differences in TCR yield between samples came mainly from small differences in library volumes within the pool. The study tracked peripheral blood TCR repertoire changes in vivo during primary and secondary sensitization to the hapten diphenylcyclopropenone (DPC) in alopecia patients. Patient blood was sampled pre-sensitization (week 0) and at 2, 6 and about 24 weeks after DPC sensitization. Approximately 28 alopecia patients gave blood for TCR sequencing at one to four time points (pre-sensitization, 2, 6 and 24 weeks).

The library was prepared using RACE. The data were produced on a NextSeq 500. During library preparation, unique molecular identifiers were attached to individual cDNA molecules so that TCRs could be counted quantitatively and reproducibly. Each blood RNA sample was used to sequence both TCR alpha and TCR beta chains. Turning to the authors' computational methods: The median number of TCRs per sample was over 85,000, ranging from roughly 23,224 to 700,000. The Decombinator software suite was used to annotate the V, J and CDR3 of the TCR reads. Every sample was subsampled to the same number of TCRs (28,000) for the PS versus PT1 abundance plots. TCRs were defined as expanded if absent before sensitization and observed at least eight times at the 2-week time point. TCRdb reworked the public reads: Q25 trimming with fastp, MiXCR clone assembly, productive beta chains retained. Duplicate CDR3 protein sequences are folded into a single record with the most common DNA and genes. TCRdb's processing, not the authors' own work, is the source of the V and J calls. For this sample there are about 380,000 distinct CDR3 sequences; 6% to 7% appear just once. The biggest ten clones account for about 6% of the sample.

This clonotype was seen only a few times. It lacks a known antigen. The sample holds no much larger clone one base away, and base qualities are not on file. V trim: 4 bases; J trim: 8 bases; unmatched bases: 16. Inclusive of the bounding cysteine and phenylalanine, the CDR3 is 18 residues long. CDR3 DNA only is kept here, 54 bases in frame from base 1. CDR1 PRHDT and CDR2 FYEKMQ were looked up in the germline V gene (reference sequence). Read against the paper, the sample's time point label means: patch test 2, 6 weeks after DPC sensitization. The sample's treatment or condition, from its label and the paper: therapeutic diphenylcyclopropenone sensitization with weekly scalp DPC. At every patch-test visit, the blood draw took place before the patch test was put on. Patients were eligible if aged 18 to 70, diagnosed with alopecia and judged suitable for DPC therapy, and pregnant patients were excluded. Unfractionated whole blood was collected in Tempus Blood RNA tubes, and total RNA was extracted from that blood.

Paper-wide results and their limitations: Alopecia, a presumed autoimmune disease, was present in all patients, so the immune response of the patients might differ from that of healthy individuals. Repeated subsampling changed both the strength of the expansion versus patch-test correlation and the threshold at which the correlation became significant. Expanded TCRs formed significantly more large CDR3 similarity clusters than pre-sensitization or healthy control sets, consistent with antigen-driven responses. Patch test score was positively correlated with the number of PT1 expanded TCRs, with significance at thresholds 8, 16 and 32 but not at 4. DPC sensitization did not change how many TCRs were above 1 in 1000 frequency, and no evidence was found of alterations in global repertoire structure.

The sequencing here drew on whole blood, taken in connection with sensitization to the hapten diphenylcyclopropenone (DPC). This TCR came from a woman aged 18-35 years with alopecia areata. Some clones in this sample may be carry-over from other donors' samples. The chain is made from TRBV13 and TRBJ2-2, with TRBD1 identical over 10 junction bases. Here is the DNA: TGTGCCAGCAGCTCCCGAACCTGGGACAGGGGACTCCCGGGGGAGCTGTTTTTT. Its translation is CASSSRTWDRGLPGELFF.